The clone carrying this TCR beta chain has ten or more counts. Its specificity is not known. The CDR3 has 13 amino acids. The germline CDR1 and CDR2 sequences are SGDLS and YYNGEE. Trimming removed 1 base at V and 3 bases at J, with 8 bases between. This specimen belongs to a study of breast tumors, draining lymph nodes, adjacent tissues. Study-level results: Compared with basal-like, luminal-like tumors shared significantly more repertoire with nontumor tissue.

TCRdb used MiXCR to reprocess the multiplex PCR reads, holding one entry per CDR3 protein. Among some 230,000 distinct CDR3 sequences, less than 45% were seen once, and the ten largest hold approximately 3.3%. Axillary draining lymph nodes of breast cancer patients supplied the node samples. The chain recombines TRBV9 with TRBJ2-7; D is unresolved. The sequence was obtained from a female donor with breast cancer. Some clones in this sample may be carry-over from other donors' samples. Specimen: axillary lymph node tissue. CDR3 nucleotide sequence: TGTGCCAGCAGCGTAAGTGACGGCTACGAGCAGTACTTC. This codes for CASSVSDGYEQYF.